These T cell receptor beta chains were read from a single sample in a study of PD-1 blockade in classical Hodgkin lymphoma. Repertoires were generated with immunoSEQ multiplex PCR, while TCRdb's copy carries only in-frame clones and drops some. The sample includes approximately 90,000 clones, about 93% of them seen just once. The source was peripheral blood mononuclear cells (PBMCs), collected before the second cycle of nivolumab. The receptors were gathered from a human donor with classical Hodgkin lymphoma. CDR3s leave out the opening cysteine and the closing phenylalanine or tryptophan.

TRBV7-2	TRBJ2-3	ASSLASLFRLHTDTQY
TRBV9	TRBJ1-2	ASSVALRTDRTNYGYT
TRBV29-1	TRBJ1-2	SVGNRGRVYGYT
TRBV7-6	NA	ASTPSIGQSSYEQY
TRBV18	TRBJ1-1	ASSPGPWINTEAF
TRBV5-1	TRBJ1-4	ASSKGATNEKLF
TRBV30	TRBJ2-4	AWSVVGAPKNIQY
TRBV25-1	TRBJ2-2	ASREGGIGELF
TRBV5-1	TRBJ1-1	ASSPGRMNTEAF
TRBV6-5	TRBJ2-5	ASSYRGETQY
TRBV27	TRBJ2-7	ARMGGGPADEQY
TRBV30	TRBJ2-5	AWRGGLNQETQY
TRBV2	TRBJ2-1	ASRGLVHEQF
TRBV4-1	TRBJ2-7	ASSPGQAYEQY
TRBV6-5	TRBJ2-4	ASSYDLGQRNIQY
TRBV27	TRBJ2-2	ASSPLGVLAGSNTGELF
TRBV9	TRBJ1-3	ASSPWENTIY
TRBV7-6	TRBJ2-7	ASSPETRGYEQY
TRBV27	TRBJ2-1	ASSFGRVPQF
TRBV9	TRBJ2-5	ASSVGTGTETQY
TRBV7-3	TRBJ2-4	ASSLVRVGKNIQY
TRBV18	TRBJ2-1	ASSRDLAHEQF